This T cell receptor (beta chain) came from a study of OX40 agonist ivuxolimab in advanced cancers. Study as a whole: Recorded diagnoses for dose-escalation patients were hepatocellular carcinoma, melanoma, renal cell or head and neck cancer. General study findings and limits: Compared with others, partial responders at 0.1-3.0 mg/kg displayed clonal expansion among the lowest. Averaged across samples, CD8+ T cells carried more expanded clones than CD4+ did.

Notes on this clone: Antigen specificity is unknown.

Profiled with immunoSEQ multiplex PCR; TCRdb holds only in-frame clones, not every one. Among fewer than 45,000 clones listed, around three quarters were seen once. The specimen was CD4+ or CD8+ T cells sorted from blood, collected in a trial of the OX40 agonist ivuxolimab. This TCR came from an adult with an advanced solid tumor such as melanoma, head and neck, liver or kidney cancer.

CDR3 nucleotides: TGTGCCAGCAGCCCCCCCCGTTCACCCCTCCACTTT. Residues: CASSPPRSPLHF. The chain couples TRBV7-2 to TRBJ1-6; D is uncertain. This CDR3 is built from 12 residues. Per the germline V gene, CDR1 is SGHTA and CDR2 is FQGNSA. With 5 bases removed from V and 9 bases from J, the gap between germline ends came to 8 bases.